Each of the 27 T cell receptor beta chains below was sequenced from the same sample in a study of blood T cell repertoires in COVID-19. The protocol was immunoSEQ multiplex PCR, while the TCRdb copy is restricted to in-frame clones and leaves out a portion. The table has under 300,000 clones, 80% to 90% seen once. The sample was peripheral blood. The origin of the receptors is a woman in her thirties with COVID-19, enrolled during active disease.

The J gene is TRBJ2-7, the V gene TRBV19, with D possibly being TRBD2 (6 bases). Looked up from germline, CDR1 is LNHDA and CDR2 is SQIVND (reference sequence). The length of the CDR3 is 14 residues. V was pared by 5 bases and J by 5 bases, with 16 bases between. CDR3 sequence reads: CASSVGGARDEQYF. The CDR3 DNA sequence: TGTGCCAGTAGTGTCGGCGGGGCGAGGGACGAGCAGTACTTC.

The rearrangement joins TRBV10-3 to TRBJ2-7; D is possibly TRBD2 (5 bases). V dropped 2 bases and J dropped 2 bases, with 10 bases sitting between them. Germline V gives CDR1 ENHRY, CDR2 SYGVKD. The CDR3 totals 14 residues. The CDR3 protein is CAISETSLPYEQYF. The CDR3 DNA is TGTGCCATCAGTGAGACTAGTTTGCCCTACGAGCAGTACTTC.

In its sample, this clone was seen a few times. The V call is TRBV6-5, the J call TRBJ2-7, with 7 bases lining up with TRBD1. This CDR3 has 14 residues. V trimming: 6 bases; J trimming: 2 bases; junction bases outside the gene matches: 7. The germline V gene has CDR1 MNHEY and CDR2 SVGAGI. The CDR3 loop reads CASSMNRGPYEQYF. DNA for the CDR3: TGTGCCAGCAGCATGAACAGGGGACCCTACGAGCAGTACTTC.

The chain recombines TRBV5-1 with TRBJ2-5; maybe TRBD1 (6 bases). The ends were cut back, 2 bases at V and 5 bases at J, with 16 bases in the middle. This CDR3 region has 15 residues. Germline CDR1 reads SGHRS; CDR2 reads YFSETQ. The CDR3: CASSFTGMGPETQYF. CDR3 sequence (DNA): TGCGCCAGCAGCTTCACAGGGATGGGCCCGGAGACCCAGTACTTC. Full variable domain (remainder filled in from reference TRBV5-1 and TRBJ2-5): KAGVTQTPRYLIKTRGQQVTLSCSPISGHRSVSWYQQTPGQGLQFLFEYFSETQRNKGNFPGRFSGRQFSNSRSEMNVSTLELGDSALYLCASSFTGMGPETQYFGPGTRLLVL.

The V call is TRBV5-4, the J call TRBJ1-6; D perhaps matches TRBD1 (6 bases). This CDR3 has 18 amino acids. V shed 2 bases and J shed 5 bases, with 20 bases lying between them. Germline assignment: CDR1 SGHNT and CDR2 YYREEE (reference sequence). The CDR3 loop is CASSFSWWQGSDNSPLHF. In nucleotides, the CDR3 is TGTGCCAGCAGCTTTAGTTGGTGGCAGGGGTCTGATAATTCACCCCTCCACTTT.

CDR3 amino acids: CASSPGAGWGLETQYF. Written as DNA, the CDR3 is TGCGCCAGCAGCCCCGGAGCAGGGTGGGGTTTAGAGACCCAGTACTTC. The rearrangement links TRBV5-1 to TRBJ2-5; tentatively, D is TRBD1 (5 bases). V was cut by 4 bases and J by 4 bases, with 20 bases left in between. CDR1 is SGHRS and CDR2 is YFSETQ in the germline V gene. This CDR3 region has 16 residues.

This rearrangement joins TRBV7-9 to TRBJ2-7; 8 bases align to TRBD1. The CDR3 loop spans 14 amino acids. V lost 6 bases, J lost 12 bases, and 16 bases stayed unmatched. The V gene's germline CDR1 is SEHNR and CDR2 FQNEAQ (reference sequence). The CDR3 spells CASSSRTGTKQLYF. CDR3 bases: TGTGCCAGCAGTTCACGGACAGGGACGAAACAGCTGTACTTC.

The J gene is TRBJ2-5, the V gene TRBV5-4; 7 bases map to TRBD1. Germline values: CDR1 SGHNT, CDR2 YYREEE (reference sequence). Trimming cost V 4 bases and J 1 base; bases outside gene matches: 13. This CDR3 region has 17 residues. As DNA, the CDR3 is TGTGCCAGCAGCCCTCGGGCGGGTGAGGGGGCCCAAGAGACCCAGTACTTC. Encoded protein: CASSPRAGEGAQETQYF.

The chain couples TRBV30 to TRBJ1-4; TRBD1 is a possible D gene (6 bases). The V end lost 3 bases, the J end lost 8 bases, and 16 bases lay between the germline ends. Germline V gene lookup returns CDR1 GTSNPN and CDR2 SVGIG (reference sequence). This CDR3 is built from 14 residues. The chain's CDR3 is CAWRSQGWQEKLFF. CDR3 DNA: TGTGCCTGGAGGTCACAGGGTTGGCAGGAAAAACTGTTTTTT.

The chain is built from TRBV5-1 and TRBJ2-2, with D possibly TRBD1 on 5 matching bases. Germline V gives CDR1 SGHRS, CDR2 YFSETQ. V lost 2 bases and J lost 4, with 9 bases in between. CDR3 length: 14 amino acids. CDR3 nucleotides: TGCGCCAGCAGCTTATCCAGGGTCACCGGGGAGCTGTTTTTT. Protein sequence: CASSLSRVTGELFF.

V and J are TRBV4-1 and TRBJ2-7; 8 positions match TRBD1. With 4 bases clipped from V and 3 bases from J, the junction kept 8 bases outside the gene matches. Germline V gene sequence: CDR1 MGHRA, CDR2 YSYEKL. The CDR3 sequence is 15 residues long. As DNA, the CDR3 is TGCGCCAGCAGCCGCGGACAGGGCCTTGACTACGAGCAGTACTTC. Translated, it gives CASSRGQGLDYEQYF.

The chain is built from TRBV9 and TRBJ2-5; 11 bases fit TRBD2. Germline lookup yields CDR1 SGDLS and CDR2 YYNGEE. This CDR3 has 15 amino acids. J was trimmed by 3 bases and V by 4 bases; bases with no gene match: 5. The DNA for the CDR3 is TGTGCCAGCAGCTATAGCGGGGGGGCCGAAGAGACCCAGTACTTC. This gives the protein CASSYSGGAEETQYF.

The rearrangement links TRBV7-2 to TRBJ2-4; 14 nucleotides match TRBD2. The trim removed 5 bases at V and 7 bases at J, leaving 7 bases unmatched. This CDR3 has 16 amino acids. In germline, CDR1 is SGHTA, CDR2 FQGNSA. CDR3 bases: TGTGCCAGCAGCCCGACTAGCGGGGGGGTGTGGAACATTCAGTACTTC. This codes for CASSPTSGGVWNIQYF.

The chain joins TRBV5-1 to TRBJ2-5; TRBD1 matches 7 bases. Germline CDR1 and CDR2: SGHRS and YFSETQ. The CDR3 has 13 amino acids. V trimming: 4 bases; J trimming: 3 bases; junction bases outside the gene matches: 3. In nucleotides, the CDR3 is TGCGCCAGCAGCAGGACAGGCGAAGAGACCCAGTACTTC. Protein sequence: CASSRTGEETQYF.

The chain links TRBV12-3 or TRBV12-4 to TRBJ2-1, with D possibly being TRBD2 (5 bases). This CDR3 has 13 residues. V was cut by 2 bases and J by 6 bases, with 8 bases left in between. CDR3 nucleotide sequence: TGTGCCAGCAGTTTAAATCGGGGCAATGAGCAGTTCTTC. This translates into CASSLNRGNEQFF.

A single count supports this clone. This chain links TRBV5-1 with TRBJ1-1; no firm D call. This CDR3 region has 17 residues. V was clipped by 4 bases and J by 0 bases, with 19 bases between them. The germline V gene has CDR1 SGHRS and CDR2 YFSETQ. The CDR3 region has the DNA TGCGCCAGCAGCATCAAGACTGGGTCGGTCCTGAACACTGAAGCTTTCTTT. This gives the protein CASSIKTGSVLNTEAFF.

J is TRBJ1-2 and V is TRBV3-1 (or the pseudogene TRBV3-2), with D possibly matching TRBD1 (6 bases). The ends were cut back, 3 bases at V and 4 bases at J, with 15 bases in the middle. This CDR3 has 15 amino acids. Germline CDR1 and CDR2: LGHDT and YNNKEL (reference sequence). The CDR3 loop reads CASSQAGRGGYGYTF. The CDR3, as DNA: TGTGCCAGCAGCCAGGCAGGGAGAGGGGGCTATGGCTACACCTTC.

The V call is TRBV5-5, the J call TRBJ1-1; a possible D gene is TRBD1 (5 bases). The germline CDR1 and CDR2 sequences are SGHKS and YYEKEE (reference sequence). This CDR3 is built from 14 residues. Trimming left V 4 bases short and J 8 bases short, with 18 bases between. The CDR3 protein is CASSMGRGSLEAFF. DNA for the CDR3: TGTGCCAGCAGCATGGGGAGGGGATCGTTGGAAGCTTTCTTT.

The chain recombines TRBV6-5 with TRBJ1-1; a possible D gene is TRBD1 (6 bases). V was clipped by 8 bases and J by 0 bases, with 13 bases between them. From germline, CDR1 is MNHEY and CDR2 SVGAGI. The CDR3 loop spans 14 amino acids. The CDR3 DNA sequence: TGTGCCAGCGTTACCGGGACACTGAACACTGAAGCTTTCTTT. It codes for CASVTGTLNTEAFF.

This chain connects TRBV25-1 to TRBJ2-2; D not certain. V lost 4 bases, J lost 4 bases, and 7 bases lay in between. This CDR3 spans 13 amino acids. Germline lookup yields CDR1 MGHDK and CDR2 SYGVNS. The CDR3 spells CASSVLSTGELFF. The CDR3 DNA reads TGTGCCAGCAGTGTCCTAAGCACCGGGGAGCTGTTTTTT.

The chain couples TRBV27 to TRBJ2-7, with 8 bases aligning to TRBD1. The V and J ends lost 8 bases and 2 bases, in that order; junction bases with no gene match: 8. CDR1 and CDR2 from the germline V gene are MNHEY and SMNVEV (reference sequence). CDR3 length: 14 amino acids. CDR3: CASGKGTGPYEQYF. The CDR3 nucleotides are TGTGCCAGCGGAAAAGGGACAGGCCCCTACGAGCAGTACTTC.

The chain links TRBV5-1 to TRBJ1-1; D is unclear. Germline CDR1 SGHRS, CDR2 YFSETQ. Trimming took 6 bases from V and 4 from J, leaving 16 bases between them. This CDR3 is 14 amino acids long. In DNA, the CDR3 is TGCGCCAGCACCCATAACGGCGGCGGCACTGAAGCTTTCTTT. Its protein is CASTHNGGGTEAFF.

This sequence joins TRBV18 and TRBJ1-1; 7 positions agree with TRBD1. The CDR3 contains 15 residues. V shed 3 bases and J 8 bases; nucleotides not matched to a gene: 12. CDR1 is KGHSH, CDR2 LQKENI, per germline. As DNA, the CDR3 is TGTGCCAGCTCACCCGAACAGGGGAGAGGGTTCGAAGCTTTCTTT. It encodes CASSPEQGRGFEAFF.

The rearrangement uses TRBV5-1 and TRBJ1-6; the D is unclear. This CDR3 has 15 amino acids. Germline assignment: CDR1 SGHRS and CDR2 YFSETQ. Trimming shortened V by 0 bases and J by 8 bases, and 12 bases separated the two germline ends. CDR3 loop: CASSLARVQDSPLHF. The CDR3 coding sequence is TGCGCCAGCAGCTTGGCGAGGGTTCAGGATTCACCCCTCCACTTT.

Here the CDR3 reads CASSQGQGAGYEQYF. The DNA of the CDR3 is TGCGCCAGCAGCCAAGGCCAGGGGGCTGGCTACGAGCAGTACTTC. The J gene is TRBJ2-7, the V gene TRBV4-1; 8 bases map to TRBD1. The germline gives CDR1 MGHRA, CDR2 YSYEKL. CDR3 length equals 15 residues. V was pared by 1 base and J by 3 bases, with 5 bases of the junction left unmatched.

This chain connects TRBV2 to TRBJ1-6, with D hard to call. Germline-derived CDR1 and CDR2 are SNHLY and FYNNEI. Trimming cost V 7 bases and J 9 bases, with 7 bases left between them. The CDR3 is 11 residues long. The CDR3 sequence is CASNGGSPLHF. The CDR3 DNA sequence: TGTGCCAGCAACGGCGGTTCACCCCTCCACTTT.

V is TRBV9 and J is TRBJ2-7; the match to TRBD1 covers 8 bases. Losses at the gene ends were 3 bases for V and 10 bases for J; bases not matched to a gene: 12. Germline values: CDR1 SGDLS, CDR2 YYNGEE. The CDR3 has 14 amino acids. DNA for the CDR3: TGTGCCAGCAGCGCAGCGGACAGGGCCAGAGTTCAGTACTTC. Protein product: CASSAADRARVQYF.